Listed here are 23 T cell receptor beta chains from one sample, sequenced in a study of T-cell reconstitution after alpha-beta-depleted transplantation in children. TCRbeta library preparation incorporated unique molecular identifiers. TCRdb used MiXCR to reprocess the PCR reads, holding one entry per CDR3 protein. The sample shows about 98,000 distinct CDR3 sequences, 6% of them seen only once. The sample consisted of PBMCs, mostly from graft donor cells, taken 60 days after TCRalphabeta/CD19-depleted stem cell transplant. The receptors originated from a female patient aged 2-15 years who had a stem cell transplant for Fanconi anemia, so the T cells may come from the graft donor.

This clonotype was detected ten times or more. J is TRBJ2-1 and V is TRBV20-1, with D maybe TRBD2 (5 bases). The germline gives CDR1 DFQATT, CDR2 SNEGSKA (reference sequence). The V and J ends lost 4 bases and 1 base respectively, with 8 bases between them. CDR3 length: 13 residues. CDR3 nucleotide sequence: TGCAGTGCTATCCCGGGGTCCTACAATGAGCAGTTCTTC. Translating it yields CSAIPGSYNEQFF.

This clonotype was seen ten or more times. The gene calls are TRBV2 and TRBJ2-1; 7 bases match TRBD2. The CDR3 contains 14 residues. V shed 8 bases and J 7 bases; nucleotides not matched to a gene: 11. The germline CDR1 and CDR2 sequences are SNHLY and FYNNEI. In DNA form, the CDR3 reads TGTGCCAGCCGGCGGGAGCTAATGGGGAATGAGCAGTTCTTC. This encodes CASRRELMGNEQFF.

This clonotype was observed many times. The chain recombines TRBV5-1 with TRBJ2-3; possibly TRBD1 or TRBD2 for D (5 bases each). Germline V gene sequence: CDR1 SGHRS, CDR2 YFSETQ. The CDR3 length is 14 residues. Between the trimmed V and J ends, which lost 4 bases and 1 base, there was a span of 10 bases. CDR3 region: CASSGDPRTDTQYF. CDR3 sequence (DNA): TGCGCCAGCAGCGGGGACCCCCGCACAGATACGCAGTATTTT.

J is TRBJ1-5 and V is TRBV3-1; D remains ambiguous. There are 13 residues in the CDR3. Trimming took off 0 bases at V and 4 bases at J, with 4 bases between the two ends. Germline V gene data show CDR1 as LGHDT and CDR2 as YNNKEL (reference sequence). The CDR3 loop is CASSQDGNQPQHF. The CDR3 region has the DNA TGTGCCAGCAGCCAAGATGGAAATCAGCCCCAGCATTTT.

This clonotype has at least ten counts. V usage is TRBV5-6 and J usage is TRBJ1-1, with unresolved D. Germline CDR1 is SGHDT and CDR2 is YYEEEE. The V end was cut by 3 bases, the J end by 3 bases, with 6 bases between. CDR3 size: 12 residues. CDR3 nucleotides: TGTGCCAGCAGCTCGCAGTACACTGAAGCTTTCTTT. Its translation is CASSSQYTEAFF. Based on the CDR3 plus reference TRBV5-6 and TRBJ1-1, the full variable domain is DAGVTQSPTHLIKTRGQQVTLRCSPKSGHDTVSWYQQALGQGPQFIFQYYEEEERQRGNFPDRFSGHQFPNYSSELNVNALLLGDSALYLCASSSQYTEAFFGQGTRLTVV.

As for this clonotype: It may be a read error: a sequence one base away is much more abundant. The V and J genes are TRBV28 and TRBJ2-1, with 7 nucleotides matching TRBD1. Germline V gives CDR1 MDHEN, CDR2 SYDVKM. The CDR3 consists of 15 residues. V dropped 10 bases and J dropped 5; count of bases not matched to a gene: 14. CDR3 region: CATWRGQDPNNEQFF. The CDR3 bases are TGTGCCACCTGGCGTGGACAGGACCCAAACAATGAGCAGTTCTTC.

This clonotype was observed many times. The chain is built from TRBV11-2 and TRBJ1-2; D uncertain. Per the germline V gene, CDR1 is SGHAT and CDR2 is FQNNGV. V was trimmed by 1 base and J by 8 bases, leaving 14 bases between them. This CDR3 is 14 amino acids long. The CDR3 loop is CASSLGLRKPGYTF. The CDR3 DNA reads TGTGCCAGCAGCTTAGGTCTCAGGAAGCCCGGCTACACCTTC.

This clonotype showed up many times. CDR3 nucleotides: TGTGCCAGCAGTGAAGCGGGAGGGCCCTACGAGCAGTACTTC. It codes for CASSEAGGPYEQYF. The chain recombines TRBV2 with TRBJ2-7; 7 positions agree with TRBD2. The V gene's germline CDR1 is SNHLY and CDR2 FYNNEI. Trimming cost V 0 bases and J 2 bases; bases outside gene matches: 1. The CDR3 runs 14 residues.

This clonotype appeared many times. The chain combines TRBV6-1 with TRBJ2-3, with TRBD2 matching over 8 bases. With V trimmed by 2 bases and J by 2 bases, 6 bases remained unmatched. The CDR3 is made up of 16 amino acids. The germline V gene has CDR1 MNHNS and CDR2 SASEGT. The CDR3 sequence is CASSESSGGNTDTQYF. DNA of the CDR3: TGTGCCAGCAGTGAATCGAGCGGGGGCAACACAGATACGCAGTATTTT.

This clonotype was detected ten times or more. The DNA of the CDR3 is TGTGCCAGCAGCTTACACCCAAGGACTAGCGGGGACTACAATGAGCAGTTCTTC. Residues: CASSLHPRTSGDYNEQFF. J is TRBJ2-1 and V is TRBV11-2; TRBD2 matches at 12 bases. J lost 3 bases, V lost 2 bases, and 8 bases had no gene match. Germline V gives CDR1 SGHAT, CDR2 FQNNGV. CDR3 length: 18 residues.

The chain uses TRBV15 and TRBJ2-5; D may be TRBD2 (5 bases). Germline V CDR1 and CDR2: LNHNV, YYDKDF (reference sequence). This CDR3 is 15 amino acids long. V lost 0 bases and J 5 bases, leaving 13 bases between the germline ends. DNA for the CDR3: TGTGCCACCAGCAGAGATACGTCGCGCGGGGAGACCCAGTACTTC. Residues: CATSRDTSRGETQYF.

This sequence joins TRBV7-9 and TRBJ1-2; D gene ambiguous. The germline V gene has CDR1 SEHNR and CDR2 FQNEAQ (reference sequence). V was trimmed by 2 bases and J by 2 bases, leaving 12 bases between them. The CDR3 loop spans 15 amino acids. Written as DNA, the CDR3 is TGTGCCAGCAGCTTACTAGGTAGGGCGAACTATGGCTACACCTTC. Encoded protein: CASSLLGRANYGYTF. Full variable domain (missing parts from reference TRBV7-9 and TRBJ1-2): DTGVSQNPRHKITKRGQNVTFRCDPISEHNRLYWYRQTLGQGPEFLTYFQNEAQLEKSRLLSDRFSAERPKGSFSTLEIQRTEQGDSAMYLCASSLLGRANYGYTFGSGTRLTVV.

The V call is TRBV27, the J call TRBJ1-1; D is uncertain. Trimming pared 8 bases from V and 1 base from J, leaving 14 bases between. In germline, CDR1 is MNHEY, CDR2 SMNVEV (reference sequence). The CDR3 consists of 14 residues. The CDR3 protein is CASRQGRGNTEAFF. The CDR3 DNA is TGTGCCAGCCGTCAAGGGCGGGGGAACACTGAAGCTTTCTTT.

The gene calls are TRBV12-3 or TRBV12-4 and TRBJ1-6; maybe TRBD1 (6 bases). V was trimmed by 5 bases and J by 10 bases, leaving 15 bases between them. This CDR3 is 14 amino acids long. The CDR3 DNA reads TGTGCCAGCAGTAACTCGACCGGGGGCTCACCCCTCCACTTT. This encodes CASSNSTGGSPLHF.

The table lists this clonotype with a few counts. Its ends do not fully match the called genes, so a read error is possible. Here the CDR3 reads CASQRTGTGQKTQYF. CDR3 sequence (DNA): TGTGCCAGCCAAAGGACCGGGACAGGCCAAAAGACCCAGTACTTC. V gene TRBV3-1 combines with J gene TRBJ2-5; 8 nucleotides agree with TRBD1. The germline CDR1 and CDR2 sequences are LGHDT and YNNKEL (reference sequence). CDR3 size: 15 residues.

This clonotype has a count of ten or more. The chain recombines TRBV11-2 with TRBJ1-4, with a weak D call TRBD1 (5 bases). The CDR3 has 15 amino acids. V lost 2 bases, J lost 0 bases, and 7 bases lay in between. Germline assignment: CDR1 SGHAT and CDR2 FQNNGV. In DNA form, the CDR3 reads TGTGCCAGCAGCTTATGGGGGGCAACTAATGAAAAACTGTTTTTT. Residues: CASSLWGATNEKLFF.

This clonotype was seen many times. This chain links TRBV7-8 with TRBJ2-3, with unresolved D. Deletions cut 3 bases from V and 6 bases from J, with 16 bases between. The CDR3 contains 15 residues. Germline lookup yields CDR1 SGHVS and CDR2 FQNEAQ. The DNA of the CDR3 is TGTGCCAGCAGCTTTCCGGGCCATAAGGCGGATACGCAGTATTTT. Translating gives CASSFPGHKADTQYF. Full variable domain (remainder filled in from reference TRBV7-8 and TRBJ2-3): GAGVSQSPRYKVAKRGQDVALRCDPISGHVSLFWYQQALGQGPEFLTYFQNEAQLDKSGLPSDRFFAERPEGSVSTLKIQRTQQEDSAVYLCASSFPGHKADTQYFGPGTRLTVL.

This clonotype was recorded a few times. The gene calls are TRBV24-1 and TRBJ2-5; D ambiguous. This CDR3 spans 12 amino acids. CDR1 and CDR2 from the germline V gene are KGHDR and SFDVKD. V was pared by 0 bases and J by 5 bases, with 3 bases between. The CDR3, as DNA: TGTGCCACCAGTGATTTGAGGGAGACCCAGTACTTC. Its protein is CATSDLRETQYF.

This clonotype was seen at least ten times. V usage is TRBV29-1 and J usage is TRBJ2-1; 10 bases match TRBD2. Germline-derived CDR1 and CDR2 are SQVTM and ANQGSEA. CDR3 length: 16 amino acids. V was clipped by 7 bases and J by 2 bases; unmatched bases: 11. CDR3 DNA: TGCAGCGCCCTTTTCCGGAGCGGGAGGGCCTACAATGAGCAGTTCTTC. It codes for CSALFRSGRAYNEQFF.

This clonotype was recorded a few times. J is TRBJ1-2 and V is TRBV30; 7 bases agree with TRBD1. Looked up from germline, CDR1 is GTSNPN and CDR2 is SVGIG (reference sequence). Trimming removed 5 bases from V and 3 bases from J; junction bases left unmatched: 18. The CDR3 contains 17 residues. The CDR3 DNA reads TGTGCCTGGCGAACTCTCGACAGGGTGAAAGCGGACTATGGCTACACCTTC. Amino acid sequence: CAWRTLDRVKADYGYTF.

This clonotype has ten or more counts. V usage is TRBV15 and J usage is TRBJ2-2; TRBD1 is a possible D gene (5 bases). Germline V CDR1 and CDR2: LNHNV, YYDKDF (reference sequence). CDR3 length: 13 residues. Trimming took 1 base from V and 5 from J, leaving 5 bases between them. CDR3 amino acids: CATSRAGTGELFF. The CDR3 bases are TGTGCCACCAGCAGAGCAGGGACCGGGGAGCTGTTTTTT.

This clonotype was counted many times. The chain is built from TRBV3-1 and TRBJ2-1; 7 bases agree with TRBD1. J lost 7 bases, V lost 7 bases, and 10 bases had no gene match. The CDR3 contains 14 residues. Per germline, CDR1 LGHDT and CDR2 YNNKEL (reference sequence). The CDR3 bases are TGTGCCAGCACTCGCAGCGAGGGGGCAAATGAGCAGTTCTTC. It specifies CASTRSEGANEQFF.

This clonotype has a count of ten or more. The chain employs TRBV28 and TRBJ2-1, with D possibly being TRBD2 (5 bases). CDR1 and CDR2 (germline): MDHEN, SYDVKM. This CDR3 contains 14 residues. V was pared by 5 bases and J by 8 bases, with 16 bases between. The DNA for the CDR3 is TGTGCCAGCAGTCCCCGGGGAGTCTGGGATGAGCAGTTCTTC. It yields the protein CASSPRGVWDEQFF.